The 22 T cell receptor beta chains below come from one sample, sequenced in a study of PD-L1 blockade in urothelial cancer. This table comes from immunoSEQ multiplex PCR, and its TCRdb copy is limited to in-frame clones, with some not included. The sample carries approximately 100,000 clones, about 90% recorded once. Specimen: PBMCs, collected around atezolizumab (anti-PD-L1) treatment. The receptors come from a woman older than 75 with urothelial cancer.

The chain uses TRBV11-2 and TRBJ2-3; the D gene is possibly TRBD2 (5 bases). V lost 3 bases and J lost 10, with 20 bases in between. In germline, CDR1 is SGHAT, CDR2 FQNNGV. The CDR3 has 15 amino acids. DNA for the CDR3: TGTGCCAGCAGCTTTGCTTTTGGGCGAGGGCAACCGCAGTATTTT. It encodes CASSFAFGRGQPQYF.

The chain recombines TRBV10-3 with TRBJ2-7, with TRBD1 identical over 9 bases. V gave up 4 bases and J gave up 3 bases; unmatched junction bases: 4. Germline lookup yields CDR1 ENHRY and CDR2 SYGVKD. The CDR3 has 14 amino acids. CDR3 in amino acids: CAISGDRDNYEQYF. In DNA form, the CDR3 reads TGTGCCATCAGTGGGGACAGGGACAACTACGAGCAGTACTTC.

This chain connects TRBV19 to TRBJ2-1; 7 nucleotides agree with TRBD2. This CDR3 is built from 16 residues. The ends lost 1 base at V and 4 bases at J; junction bases unmatched: 7. Germline V gene lookup returns CDR1 LNHDA and CDR2 SQIVND (reference sequence). In nucleotides, the CDR3 is TGTGCCAGTAGTATAGGTGGGCGGGGGAGTTACAATGAGCAGTTCTTC. This sequence encodes CASSIGGRGSYNEQFF.

The genes are TRBV5-8 and TRBJ2-1; TRBD2 is a possible D gene (6 bases). Germline CDR1 SGHTS, CDR2 YDEGEE. Trimming stripped 4 bases from V and 6 bases from J, with 14 bases between. The CDR3 consists of 14 residues. In DNA form, the CDR3 reads TGTGCCAGCAGCCGCGGGACCCTCGGCAATGAGCAGTTCTTC. This translates into CASSRGTLGNEQFF.

This chain joins TRBV5-6 and TRBJ2-1; perhaps TRBD2 as D (6 bases). The germline gives CDR1 SGHDT, CDR2 YYEEEE. The V gene lost 4 bases and the J gene lost 6 bases, with 11 bases spanning the gap. The CDR3 totals 13 residues. The CDR3 region is CASSKRLVNEQFF. As DNA, the CDR3 is TGTGCCAGCAGCAAGCGACTAGTCAATGAGCAGTTCTTC.

This clone was seen only once. The V call is TRBV6-5, the J call TRBJ1-2, with D possibly being TRBD1 (6 bases). The CDR3 extends over 14 amino acids. Trimming removed 5 bases from V and 5 bases from J, with 15 bases in between. Germline CDR1 and CDR2: MNHEY and SVGAGI. The CDR3 DNA follows: TGTGCCAGCAGTCCAGAACCCGGGACATATGGCTACACCTTC. Translated: CASSPEPGTYGYTF.

V gene TRBV27 combines with J gene TRBJ2-5; 10 positions match TRBD2. V trimming: 5 bases; J trimming: 5 bases; junction bases outside the gene matches: 2. The CDR3 consists of 13 residues. CDR1 and CDR2 (germline): MNHEY, SMNVEV (reference sequence). In DNA, the CDR3 is TGTGCCAGCAGTAGCGGGAGGGGGGAGACCCAGTACTTC. Protein: CASSSGRGETQYF.

The CDR3: CASSQGTREKLFF. The CDR3 coding sequence is TGTGCCAGCAGCCAGGGCACTCGGGAAAAACTGTTTTTT. This chain uses TRBV16 with TRBJ1-4, with D uncertain. Germline V gene data show CDR1 as KGHSY and CDR2 as FQNENV. This CDR3 region has 13 residues. V dropped 3 bases and J dropped 8 bases, with 10 bases sitting between them.

V gene TRBV10-1 combines with J gene TRBJ1-2, with D tentatively TRBD1 (5 bases). The CDR3 runs to 15 residues. CDR1 and CDR2 from the germline V gene are WNHNN and SYGVQD (reference sequence). Trimming removed 0 bases from V and 0 bases from J, with 8 bases in between. DNA for the CDR3: TGCGCCAGCAGTGAGTCCAGGGCGACTAACTATGGCTACACCTTC. Translating gives CASSESRATNYGYTF.

The rearrangement uses TRBV5-1 and TRBJ2-1, with TRBD2 matching 7 bases. Germline CDR1 reads SGHRS; CDR2 reads YFSETQ. The V gene end was trimmed by 4 bases and the J gene end by 0 bases; junction bases not matched to a gene: 7. The CDR3 is 16 residues long. The chain's CDR3 is CASSLSLAASYNEQFF. CDR3 nucleotides: TGCGCCAGCAGCCTCTCGCTAGCGGCCTCCTACAATGAGCAGTTCTTC.

The CDR3 here is CASSQDRVFIGTARFYEQYF. Written as DNA, the CDR3 is TGTGCCAGCAGCCAAGATAGAGTTTTCATCGGGACAGCCCGTTTCTACGAGCAGTACTTC. The chain recombines TRBV14 with TRBJ2-7; 7 bases are a match to TRBD1. This CDR3 has 20 amino acids. Germline-derived CDR1 and CDR2 are SGHDN and FVKESK. The J segment lost 3 bases and the V segment lost 0 bases, leaving 20 bases of the junction unmatched.

The V and J genes are TRBV5-1 and TRBJ2-7, with D tentatively TRBD1 (6 bases). The V gene's germline CDR1 is SGHRS and CDR2 YFSETQ. Trimming removed 0 bases at V and 0 bases at J, with 7 bases between. This CDR3 has 14 residues. The CDR3 sequence is CASSLGTVSYEQYF. CDR3 bases: TGCGCCAGCAGCTTGGGGACAGTCTCCTACGAGCAGTACTTC.

The rearrangement joins TRBV4-1 to TRBJ2-1, with 8 bases identical to TRBD2. The germline V gene has CDR1 MGHRA and CDR2 YSYEKL. This CDR3 is built from 15 residues. V lost 0 bases to trimming and J lost 4 bases; unmatched junction nucleotides: 2. CDR3 coding DNA: TGCGCCAGCAGCCAAGATAGCGGGAATTACAATGAGCAGTTCTTC. Translating it yields CASSQDSGNYNEQFF.

This chain uses TRBV5-1 with TRBJ1-5; D is uncertain. This CDR3 contains 14 residues. V lost 2 bases and J 5 bases, leaving 11 bases between the germline ends. CDR1 and CDR2 from the germline V gene are SGHRS and YFSETQ. CDR3 protein: CASSLGGLDQPQHF. The CDR3 region has the DNA TGCGCCAGCAGCTTAGGAGGGTTGGATCAGCCCCAGCATTTT.

The chain joins TRBV19 to TRBJ2-3; 9 positions match TRBD2. This CDR3 is 15 amino acids long. CDR1 and CDR2 from the germline V gene are LNHDA and SQIVND (reference sequence). Trimming cost V 5 bases and J 0 bases; bases outside gene matches: 3. CDR3 sequence: CASSLAGISTDTQYF. The DNA for the CDR3 is TGTGCCAGTAGTCTAGCGGGGATAAGCACAGATACGCAGTATTTT.

This clone has more than one count but fewer than ten. The chain uses TRBV11-2 and TRBJ2-7; no clear D gene. The CDR3 length is 14 residues. Germline V gene sequence: CDR1 SGHAT, CDR2 FQNNGV. Between the trimmed V and J ends, which lost 1 base and 0 bases, there was a span of 7 bases. Written as DNA, the CDR3 is TGTGCCAGCAGCTTAGCCGTGAGCTCCTACGAGCAGTACTTC. Protein product: CASSLAVSSYEQYF.

This chain joins TRBV30 and TRBJ1-4, with TRBD1 matching over 10 bases. Germline assignment: CDR1 GTSNPN and CDR2 SVGIG (reference sequence). The CDR3 extends over 16 amino acids. With V trimmed by 2 bases and J by 7 bases, 10 bases remained unmatched. CDR3 amino acids: CAWSRGQGREGEKLFF. In DNA, the CDR3 is TGTGCCTGGAGTCGGGGACAGGGGCGAGAGGGTGAAAAACTGTTTTTT.

This clone appeared a few times. This sequence joins TRBV6-1 and TRBJ1-5; no clear D gene. Germline CDR1 reads MNHNS; CDR2 reads SASEGT. Trimming cost V 1 base and J 8 bases, with 9 bases left between them. This CDR3 has 13 amino acids. The CDR3 coding sequence is TGTGCCAGCAGTGAAGGCCGGCGGGAGCCCCAGCATTTT. Its translation is CASSEGRREPQHF.

CDR3 residues: CASSAGVGETQYF. In nucleotides, the CDR3 is TGTGCCAGCAGCGCAGGGGTAGGAGAGACCCAGTACTTC. The rearrangement uses TRBV9 and TRBJ2-5; TRBD1 is a possible D gene (6 bases). Trimming stripped 3 bases from V and 4 bases from J, with 10 bases between. Germline V gene sequence: CDR1 SGDLS, CDR2 YYNGEE. The CDR3 totals 13 residues.

This sequence joins TRBV5-1 and TRBJ2-2; D unclear. The V and J ends lost 0 bases and 3 bases respectively, with 9 bases between them. Germline V CDR1 and CDR2: SGHRS, YFSETQ. The CDR3 runs to 15 residues. This CDR3 reads CASSLGYRDTGELFF. CDR3 DNA sequence: TGCGCCAGCAGCTTGGGTTATCGGGACACCGGGGAGCTGTTTTTT. Filled out from reference TRBV5-1 and TRBJ2-2, the complete variable domain reads KAGVTQTPRYLIKTRGQQVTLSCSPISGHRSVSWYQQTPGQGLQFLFEYFSETQRNKGNFPGRFSGRQFSNSRSEMNVSTLELGDSALYLCASSLGYRDTGELFFGEGSRLTVL.

The CDR3 loop is CAISVGGDVAYEQYF. CDR3 sequence (DNA): TGTGCCATCAGTGTAGGGGGAGATGTGGCCTACGAGCAGTACTTC. The chain joins TRBV10-3 to TRBJ2-7, with D maybe TRBD1 (6 bases). CDR1 and CDR2 (germline): ENHRY, SYGVKD. This CDR3 is built from 15 residues. Trimming took off 4 bases at V and 2 bases at J, with 15 bases between the two ends.

V is TRBV10-1 and J is TRBJ2-7, with 9 positions matching TRBD2. The germline V gene has CDR1 WNHNN and CDR2 SYGVQD (reference sequence). Unmatched junction bases numbered 6, after V lost 3 bases and J lost 6 bases. The CDR3 contains 14 residues. CDR3 sequence reads: CASSEGGTSPEQYF. CDR3 coding DNA: TGCGCCAGCAGTGAAGGCGGGACTAGCCCCGAGCAGTACTTC.